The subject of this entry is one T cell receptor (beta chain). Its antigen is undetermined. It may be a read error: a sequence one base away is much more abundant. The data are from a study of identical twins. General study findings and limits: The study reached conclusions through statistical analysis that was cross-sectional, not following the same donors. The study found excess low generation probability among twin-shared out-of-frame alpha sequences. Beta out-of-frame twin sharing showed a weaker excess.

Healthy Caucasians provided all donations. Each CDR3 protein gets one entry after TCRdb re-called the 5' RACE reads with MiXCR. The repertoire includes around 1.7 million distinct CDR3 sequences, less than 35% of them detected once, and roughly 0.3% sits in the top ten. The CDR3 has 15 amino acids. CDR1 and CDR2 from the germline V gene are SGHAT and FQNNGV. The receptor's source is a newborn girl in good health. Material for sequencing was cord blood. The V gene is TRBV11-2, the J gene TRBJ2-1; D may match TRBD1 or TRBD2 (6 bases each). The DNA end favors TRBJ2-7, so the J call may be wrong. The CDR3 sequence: CASSLRGRPYNEQYF. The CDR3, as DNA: TGTGCCAGCAGCTTACGGGGGCGCCCTTACAATGAGCAGTACTTC.